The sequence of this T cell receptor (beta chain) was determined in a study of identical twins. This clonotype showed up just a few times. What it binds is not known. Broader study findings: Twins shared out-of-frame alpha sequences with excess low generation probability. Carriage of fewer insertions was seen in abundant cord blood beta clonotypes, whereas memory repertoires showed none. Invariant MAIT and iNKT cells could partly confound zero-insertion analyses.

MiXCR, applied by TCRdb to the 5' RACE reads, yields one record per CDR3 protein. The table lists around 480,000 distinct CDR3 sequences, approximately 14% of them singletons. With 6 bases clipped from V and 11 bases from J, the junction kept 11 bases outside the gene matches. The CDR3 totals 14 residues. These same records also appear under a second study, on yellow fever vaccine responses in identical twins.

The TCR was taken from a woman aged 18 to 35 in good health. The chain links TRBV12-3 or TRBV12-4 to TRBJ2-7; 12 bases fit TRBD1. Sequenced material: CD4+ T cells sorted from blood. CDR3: CASRMTIGTGGEYF. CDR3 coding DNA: TGTGCCAGCAGGATGACCATCGGGACAGGGGGCGAGTACTTC.